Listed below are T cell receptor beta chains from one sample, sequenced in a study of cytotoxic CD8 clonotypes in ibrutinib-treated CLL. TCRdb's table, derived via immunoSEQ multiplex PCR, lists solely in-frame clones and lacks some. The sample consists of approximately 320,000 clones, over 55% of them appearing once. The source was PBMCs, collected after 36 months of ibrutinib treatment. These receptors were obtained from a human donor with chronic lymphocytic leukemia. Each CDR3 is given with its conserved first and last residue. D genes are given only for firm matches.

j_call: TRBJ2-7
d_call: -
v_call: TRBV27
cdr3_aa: CASSFRQRAYEQYF

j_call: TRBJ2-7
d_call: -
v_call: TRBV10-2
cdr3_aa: CASSESRGEQYF

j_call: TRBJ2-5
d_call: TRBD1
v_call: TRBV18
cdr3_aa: CASSLDRVETQYF

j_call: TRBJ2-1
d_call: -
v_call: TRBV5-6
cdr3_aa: CASSLVGSNNEQFF

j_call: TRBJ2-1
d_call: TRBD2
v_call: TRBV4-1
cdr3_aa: CASSPLSGIEQFF

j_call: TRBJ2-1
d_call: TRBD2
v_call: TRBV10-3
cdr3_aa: CAISSTSGRASPYNEQFF

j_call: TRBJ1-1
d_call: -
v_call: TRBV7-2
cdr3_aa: CASSLVRAVNTEAFF

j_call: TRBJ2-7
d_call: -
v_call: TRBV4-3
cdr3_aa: CASSQDGFSYEQYF

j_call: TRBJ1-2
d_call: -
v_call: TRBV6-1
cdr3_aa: CASSAIFTGSGYTF

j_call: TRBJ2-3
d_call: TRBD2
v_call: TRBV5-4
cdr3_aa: CASSLGSLSGGWTDTQYF

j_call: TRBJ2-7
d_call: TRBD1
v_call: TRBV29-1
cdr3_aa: CSARTGRTYEQYF

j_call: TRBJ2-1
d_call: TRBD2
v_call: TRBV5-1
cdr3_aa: CASSLLAGGYNEQFF

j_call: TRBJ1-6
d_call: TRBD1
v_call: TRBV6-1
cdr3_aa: CASSALTGHNSPLHF

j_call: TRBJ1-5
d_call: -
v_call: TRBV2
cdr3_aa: CASSEAFGGAGNQPQHF

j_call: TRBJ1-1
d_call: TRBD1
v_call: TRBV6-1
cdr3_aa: CASSAEWDRRNTEAFF

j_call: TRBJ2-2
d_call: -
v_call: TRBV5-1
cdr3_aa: CASSNGFGGPSNTGELFF

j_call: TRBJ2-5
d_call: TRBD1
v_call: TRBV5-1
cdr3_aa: CASSLSLRGQGQETQYF

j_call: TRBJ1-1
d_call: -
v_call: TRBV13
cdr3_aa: CASSLRGTEAFF

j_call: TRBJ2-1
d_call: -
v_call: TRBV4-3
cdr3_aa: CASSPLSYNEQFF

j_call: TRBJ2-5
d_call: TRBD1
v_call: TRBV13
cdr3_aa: CASSSRAGQGRETQYF

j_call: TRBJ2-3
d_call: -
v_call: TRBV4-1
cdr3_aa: CASSHPSTLRGSDTQYF

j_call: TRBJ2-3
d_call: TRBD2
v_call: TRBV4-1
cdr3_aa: CASNSGGRKDTQYF

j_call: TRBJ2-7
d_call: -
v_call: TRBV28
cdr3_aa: CASSFPAGHEQYF

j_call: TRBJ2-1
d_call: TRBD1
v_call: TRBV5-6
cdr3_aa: CASSLGTGYNEQFF

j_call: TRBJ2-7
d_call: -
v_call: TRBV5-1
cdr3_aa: CASSLEIPGRNEQYF

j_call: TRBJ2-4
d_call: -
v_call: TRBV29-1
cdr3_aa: CSVERAGPNIQYF

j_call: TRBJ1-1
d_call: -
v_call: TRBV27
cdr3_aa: CASPGRTVNTEAFF

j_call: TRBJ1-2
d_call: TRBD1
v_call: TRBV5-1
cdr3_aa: CASSLGDRYYGYTF

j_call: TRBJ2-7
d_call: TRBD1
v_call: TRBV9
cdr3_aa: CASSGGQGRYEQYF

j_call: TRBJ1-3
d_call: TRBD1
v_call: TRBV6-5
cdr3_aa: CASSYSEGATGNTIYF

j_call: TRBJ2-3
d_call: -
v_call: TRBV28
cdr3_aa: CASSPGRETSTDTQYF

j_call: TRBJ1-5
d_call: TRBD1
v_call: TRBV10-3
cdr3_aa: CAISGTGGINQPQHF

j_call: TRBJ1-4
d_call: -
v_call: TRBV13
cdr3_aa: CASSLVDEGLDEKLFF

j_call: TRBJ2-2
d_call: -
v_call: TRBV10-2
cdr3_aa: CASSPLLVGNTGELFF

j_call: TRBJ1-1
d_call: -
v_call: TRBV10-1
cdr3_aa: CASSETGMNTEAFF

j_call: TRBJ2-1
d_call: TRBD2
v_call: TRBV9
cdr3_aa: CASSVLPTSGYNEQFF

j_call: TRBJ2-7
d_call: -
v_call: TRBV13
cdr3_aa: CASSFAGMASYEQYF

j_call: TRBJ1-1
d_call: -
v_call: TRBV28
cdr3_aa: CASRRLNTEAFF

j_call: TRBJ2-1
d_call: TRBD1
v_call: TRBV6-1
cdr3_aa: CASSEDRSSYNEQFF

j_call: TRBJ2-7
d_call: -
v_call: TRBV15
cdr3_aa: CATSRVPSWGDEQYF

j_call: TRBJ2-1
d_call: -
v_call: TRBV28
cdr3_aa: CASRTLNEQFF

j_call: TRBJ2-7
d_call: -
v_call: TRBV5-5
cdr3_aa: CASSLSGRHPYEQYF

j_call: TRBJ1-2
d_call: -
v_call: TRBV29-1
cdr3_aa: CSVREGGVGNYGYTF

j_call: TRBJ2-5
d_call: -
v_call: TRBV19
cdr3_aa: CASSMGATETQYF

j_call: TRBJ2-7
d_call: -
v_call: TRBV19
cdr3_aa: CASSIVVGSVYEQYF

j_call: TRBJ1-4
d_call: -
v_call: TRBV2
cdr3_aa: CASSGTVSEKLFF

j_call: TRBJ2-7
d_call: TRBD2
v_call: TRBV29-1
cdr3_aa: CSVEGASGNPYEQYF

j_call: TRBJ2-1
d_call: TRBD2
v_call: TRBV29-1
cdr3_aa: CSVETGTSGRASPYNEQFF

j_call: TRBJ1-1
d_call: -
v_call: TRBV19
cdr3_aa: CASNHNRRTEAFF

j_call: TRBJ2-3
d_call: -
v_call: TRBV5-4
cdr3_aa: CASSFRGSSDTQYF